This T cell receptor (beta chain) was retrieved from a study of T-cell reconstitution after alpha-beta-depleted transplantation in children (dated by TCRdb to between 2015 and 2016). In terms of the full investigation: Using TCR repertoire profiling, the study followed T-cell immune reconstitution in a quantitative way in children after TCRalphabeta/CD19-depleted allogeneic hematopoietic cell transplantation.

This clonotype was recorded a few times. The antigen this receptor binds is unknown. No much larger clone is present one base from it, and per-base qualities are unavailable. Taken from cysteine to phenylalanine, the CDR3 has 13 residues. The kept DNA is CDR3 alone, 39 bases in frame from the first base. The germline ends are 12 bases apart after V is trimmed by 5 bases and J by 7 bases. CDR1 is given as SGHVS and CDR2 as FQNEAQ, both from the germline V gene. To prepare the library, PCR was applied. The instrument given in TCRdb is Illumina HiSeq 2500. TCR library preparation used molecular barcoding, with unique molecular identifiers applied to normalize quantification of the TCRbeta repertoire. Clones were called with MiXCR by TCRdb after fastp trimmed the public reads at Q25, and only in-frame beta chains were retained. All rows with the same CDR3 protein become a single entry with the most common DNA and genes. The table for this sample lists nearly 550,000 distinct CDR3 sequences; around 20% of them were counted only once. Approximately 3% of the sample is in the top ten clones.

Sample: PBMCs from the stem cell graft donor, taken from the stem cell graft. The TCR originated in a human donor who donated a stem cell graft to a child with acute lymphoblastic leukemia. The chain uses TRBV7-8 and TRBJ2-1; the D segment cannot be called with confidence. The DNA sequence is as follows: TGTGCCAGCAGCCGCCACGTGGGGAATGAGCAGTTCTTC. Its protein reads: CASSRHVGNEQFF.